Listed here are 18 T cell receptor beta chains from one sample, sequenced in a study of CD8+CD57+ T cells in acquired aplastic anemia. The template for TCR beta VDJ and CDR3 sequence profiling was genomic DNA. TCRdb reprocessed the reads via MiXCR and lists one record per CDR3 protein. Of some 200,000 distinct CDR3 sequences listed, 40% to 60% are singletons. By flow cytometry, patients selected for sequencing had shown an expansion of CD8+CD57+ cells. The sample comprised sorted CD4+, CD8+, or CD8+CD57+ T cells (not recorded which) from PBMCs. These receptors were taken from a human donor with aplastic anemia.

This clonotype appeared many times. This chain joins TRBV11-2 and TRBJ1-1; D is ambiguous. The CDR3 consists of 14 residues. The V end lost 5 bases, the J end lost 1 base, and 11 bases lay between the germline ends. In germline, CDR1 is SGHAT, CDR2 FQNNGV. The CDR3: CASSIGPGNTEAFF. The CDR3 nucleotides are TGTGCCAGCAGCATAGGGCCGGGGAACACTGAAGCTTTCTTT.

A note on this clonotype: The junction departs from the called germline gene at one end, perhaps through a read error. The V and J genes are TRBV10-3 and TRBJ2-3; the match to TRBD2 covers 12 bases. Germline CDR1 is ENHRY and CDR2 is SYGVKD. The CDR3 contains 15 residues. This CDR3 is CASSPLAGGRDTQYF. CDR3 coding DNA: TGTGCCAGCAGTCCCCTAGCGGGGGGGCGAGATACGCAGTATTTT.

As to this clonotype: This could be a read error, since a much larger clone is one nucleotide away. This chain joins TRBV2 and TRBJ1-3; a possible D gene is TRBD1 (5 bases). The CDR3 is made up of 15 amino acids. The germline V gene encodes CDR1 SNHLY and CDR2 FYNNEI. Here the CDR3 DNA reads TGTGCCAGCAGCCCGGCGGGACGACTTGGAAACACCATATGTTTT. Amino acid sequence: CASSPAGRLGNTICF.

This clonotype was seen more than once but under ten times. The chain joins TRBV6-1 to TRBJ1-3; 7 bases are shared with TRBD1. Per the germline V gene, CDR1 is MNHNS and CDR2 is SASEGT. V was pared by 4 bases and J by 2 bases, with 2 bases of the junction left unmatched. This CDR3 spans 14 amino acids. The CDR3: CASSAGTAGNTIYF. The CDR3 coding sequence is TGTGCCAGCAGTGCCGGGACAGCTGGAAACACCATATATTTT.

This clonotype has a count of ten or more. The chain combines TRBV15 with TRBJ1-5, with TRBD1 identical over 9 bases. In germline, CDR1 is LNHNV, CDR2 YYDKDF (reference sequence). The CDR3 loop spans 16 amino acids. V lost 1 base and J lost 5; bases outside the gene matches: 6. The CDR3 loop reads CATSRGGTGPHQPQHF. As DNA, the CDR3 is TGTGCCACCAGCAGAGGAGGGACAGGGCCCCATCAGCCCCAGCATTTT. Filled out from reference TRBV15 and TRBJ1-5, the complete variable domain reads DAMVIQNPRYQVTQFGKPVTLSCSQTLNHNVMYWYQQKSSQAPKLLFHYYDKDFNNEADTPDNFQSRRPNTSFCFLDIRSPGLGDTAMYLCATSRGGTGPHQPQHFGDGTRLSIL.

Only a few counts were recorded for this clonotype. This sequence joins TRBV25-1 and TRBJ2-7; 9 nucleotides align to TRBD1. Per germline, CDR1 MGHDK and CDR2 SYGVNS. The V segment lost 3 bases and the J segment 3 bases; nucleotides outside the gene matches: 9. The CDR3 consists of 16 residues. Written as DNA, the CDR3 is TGTGCCAGCAGTGACCAGGGACAGGGCAGGAGCTACGAGCAGTACTTC. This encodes CASSDQGQGRSYEQYF.

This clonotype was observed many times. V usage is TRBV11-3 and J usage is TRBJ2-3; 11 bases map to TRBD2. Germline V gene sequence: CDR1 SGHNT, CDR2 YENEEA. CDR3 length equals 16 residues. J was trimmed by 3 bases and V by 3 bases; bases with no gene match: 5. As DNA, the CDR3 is TGTGCCAGCAGCTTGGGTAGCGGGGGGGTTACAGATACGCAGTATTTT. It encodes CASSLGSGGVTDTQYF.

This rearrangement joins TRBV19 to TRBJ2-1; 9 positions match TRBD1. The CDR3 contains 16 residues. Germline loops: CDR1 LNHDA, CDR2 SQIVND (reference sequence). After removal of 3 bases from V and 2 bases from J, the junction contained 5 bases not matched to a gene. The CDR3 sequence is CASSIRTGGPYNEQFF. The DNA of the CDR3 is TGTGCCAGTAGTATCCGAACAGGGGGCCCCTACAATGAGCAGTTCTTC.

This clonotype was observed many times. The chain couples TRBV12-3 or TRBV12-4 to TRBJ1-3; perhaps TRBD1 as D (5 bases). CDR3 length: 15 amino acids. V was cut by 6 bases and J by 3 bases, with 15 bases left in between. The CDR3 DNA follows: TGTGCCAGCAGCTTAACAAGGGGATTTGGAAACACCATATATTTT. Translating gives CASSLTRGFGNTIYF.

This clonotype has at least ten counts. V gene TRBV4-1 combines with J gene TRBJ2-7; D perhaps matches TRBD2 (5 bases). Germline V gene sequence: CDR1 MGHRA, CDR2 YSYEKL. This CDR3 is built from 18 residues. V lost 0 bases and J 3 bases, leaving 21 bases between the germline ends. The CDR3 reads CASSQEWATGSRGYEQYF. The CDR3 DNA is TGCGCCAGCAGCCAAGAATGGGCTACGGGCTCCCGGGGCTACGAGCAGTACTTC.

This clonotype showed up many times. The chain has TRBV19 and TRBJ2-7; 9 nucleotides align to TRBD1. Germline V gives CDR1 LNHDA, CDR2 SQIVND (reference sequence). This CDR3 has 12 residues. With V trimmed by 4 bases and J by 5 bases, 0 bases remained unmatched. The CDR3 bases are TGTGCCAGTAGTAGGACAGGGGACGAGCAGTACTTC. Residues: CASSRTGDEQYF.

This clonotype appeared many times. The CDR3 DNA is TGTGCCATCAGTGAGCGGGGCGCCTCCTCCTACGAGCAGTACTTC. This sequence encodes CAISERGASSYEQYF. The chain couples TRBV10-3 to TRBJ2-7; D tentatively fits TRBD1 or TRBD2 (5 bases each). From germline, CDR1 is ENHRY and CDR2 SYGVKD. CDR3 length: 15 residues. Between the trimmed V and J ends, which lost 2 bases and 0 bases, there was a span of 11 bases.

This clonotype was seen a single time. The CDR3 sequence: CASSLADTGEPQHF. CDR3 DNA sequence: TGTGCCAGCAGTTTAGCGGACACCGGGGAGCCCCAGCATTTT. This chain joins TRBV12-3 or TRBV12-4 and TRBJ1-5; maybe TRBD1 (5 bases). This CDR3 is 14 amino acids long. V lost 0 bases, J lost 8 bases, and 11 bases lay in between.

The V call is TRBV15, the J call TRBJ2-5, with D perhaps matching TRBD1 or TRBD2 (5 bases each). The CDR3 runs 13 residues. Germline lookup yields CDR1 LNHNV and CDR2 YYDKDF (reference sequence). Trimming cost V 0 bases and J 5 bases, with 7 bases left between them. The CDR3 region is CATSRDEGETQYF. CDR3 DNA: TGTGCCACCAGCAGAGATGAGGGGGAGACCCAGTACTTC.

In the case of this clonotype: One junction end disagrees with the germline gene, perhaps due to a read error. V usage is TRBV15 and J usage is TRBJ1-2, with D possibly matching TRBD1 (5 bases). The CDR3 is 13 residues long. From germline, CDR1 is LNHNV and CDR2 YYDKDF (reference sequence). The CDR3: CAASSLGPYGYTF. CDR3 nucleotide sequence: TGTGCCGCCAGCAGCTTGGGACCCTATGGCTACACCTTC.

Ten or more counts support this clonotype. The CDR3 bases are TGTGCCAGCAGTTTGGGACAGGGTTCCTCAAAACTGTTTTTT. Its translation: CASSLGQGSSKLFF. The rearrangement joins TRBV12-3 or TRBV12-4 to TRBJ1-4; 9 positions match TRBD1. Germline trimming cut 3 bases from V and 10 bases from J; bases unmatched to any gene: 6. The CDR3 contains 14 residues.

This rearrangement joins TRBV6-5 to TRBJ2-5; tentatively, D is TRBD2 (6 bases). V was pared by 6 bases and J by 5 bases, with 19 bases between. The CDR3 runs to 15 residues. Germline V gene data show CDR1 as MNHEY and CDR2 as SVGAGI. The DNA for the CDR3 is TGTGCCAGCAGCGTAGGGGAGGTAGCTAGGGAGACCCAGTACTTC. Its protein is CASSVGEVARETQYF.

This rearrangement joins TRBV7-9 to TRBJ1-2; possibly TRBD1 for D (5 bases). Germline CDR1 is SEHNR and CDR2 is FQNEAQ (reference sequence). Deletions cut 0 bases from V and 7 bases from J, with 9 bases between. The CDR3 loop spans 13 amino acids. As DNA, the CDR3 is TGTGCCAGCAGCTTAGCGCCAGGGAGTGGCTACACCTTC. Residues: CASSLAPGSGYTF.